The 7 T cell receptor beta chains in this list originate from one sample, sequenced in a study of vaccination and CD4 T cells after COVID-19. Time point in this sample: late sampling 161 to 241 days after vaccination in a few convalescent patients. MiXCR, run by TCRdb on the PCR reads, gives a single entry per CDR3 protein. The data hold about 33,000 distinct CDR3 sequences, with under 45% observed a single time. Sample: CD4+ T cells from blood, taken about 7 months after SARS-CoV-2 vaccination. The source of these receptors is a human donor who had recovered from COVID-19.

This clonotype has just a few counts. The V gene is TRBV19, the J gene TRBJ2-1; 10 bases align to TRBD2. V was clipped by 4 bases and J by 3 bases; unmatched bases: 3. The CDR3 covers 15 residues. Germline V gene data show CDR1 as LNHDA and CDR2 as SQIVND (reference sequence). The CDR3 sequence is CASSTLAGDYNEQFF. CDR3 DNA sequence: TGTGCCAGTAGTACTCTAGCGGGAGACTACAATGAGCAGTTCTTC.

This clonotype was observed a handful of times. This rearrangement joins TRBV20-1 to TRBJ2-5, with D unclear. V shed 2 bases and J shed 7 bases, with 14 bases lying between them. From germline, CDR1 is DFQATT and CDR2 SNEGSKA (reference sequence). The CDR3 length is 13 residues. CDR3 coding DNA: TGCAGTGCTAGAATTCCAAGGGATGGGACCCAGTACTTC. The encoded protein is CSARIPRDGTQYF.

To note about this clonotype: An end of the junction differs from the germline gene, which may be a read error. The chain uses TRBV11-2 and TRBJ1-2, with unresolved D. The CDR3 is 14 amino acids. Germline CDR1 is SGHAT and CDR2 is FQNNGV. CDR3 bases: TGTGCCAGCAGCTTAGATCTTCGAGTCGACCTAATCCACTTC. As protein: CASSLDLRVDLIHF.

CDR3: CASSGQTSYNSPLHF. The CDR3 nucleotides are TGTGCCAGTAGTGGACAGACTTCCTATAATTCACCCCTCCACTTT. The V gene is TRBV19, the J gene TRBJ1-6; perhaps TRBD1 as D (6 bases). CDR3 length: 15 amino acids. The germline CDR1 and CDR2 sequences are LNHDA and SQIVND (reference sequence). V shed 5 bases and J shed 1 base, with 9 bases lying between them.

This clonotype was seen only a few times. The CDR3 DNA sequence: TGTGCCAGCAGTTACCAGGGGACAGGGCCAAATAATTCACCCCTCCACTTT. As protein: CASSYQGTGPNNSPLHF. The chain is built from TRBV6-5 and TRBJ1-6; TRBD1 agrees at 9 bases. J lost 5 bases, V lost 2 bases, and 7 bases had no gene match. This CDR3 has 17 residues. CDR1 and CDR2 (germline): MNHEY, SVGAGI.

In its sample, this clonotype was seen a few times. This sequence joins TRBV15 and TRBJ2-1; D ambiguous. The CDR3 sequence is 14 residues long. Germline-derived CDR1 and CDR2 are LNHNV and YYDKDF (reference sequence). V lost 0 bases and J 9 bases, leaving 12 bases between the germline ends. DNA for the CDR3: TGTGCCACCAGCAGAGATAGGTCCTTACGTGAGCAGTTCTTC. Translating gives CATSRDRSLREQFF.

V gene TRBV2 combines with J gene TRBJ1-1; D call uncertain. CDR3 length: 10 amino acids. Germline CDR1 is SNHLY and CDR2 is FYNNEI. V shed 5 bases and J shed 5 bases, with 3 bases lying between them. DNA for the CDR3: TGTGCCAGCAGTTTTACTGAAGCTTTCTTT. Protein: CASSFTEAFF.